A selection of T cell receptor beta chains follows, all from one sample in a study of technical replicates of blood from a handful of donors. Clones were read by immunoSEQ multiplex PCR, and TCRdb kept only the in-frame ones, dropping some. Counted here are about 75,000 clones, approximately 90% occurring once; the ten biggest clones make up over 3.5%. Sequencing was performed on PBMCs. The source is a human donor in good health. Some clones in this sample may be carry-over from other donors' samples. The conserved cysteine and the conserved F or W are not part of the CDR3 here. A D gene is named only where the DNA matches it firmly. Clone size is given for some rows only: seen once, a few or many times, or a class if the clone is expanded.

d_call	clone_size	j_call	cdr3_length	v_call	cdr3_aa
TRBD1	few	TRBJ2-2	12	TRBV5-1	ASSQRQGTGELF
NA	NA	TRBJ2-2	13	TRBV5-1	ASSVDRPNTGELF
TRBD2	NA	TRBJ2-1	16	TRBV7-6	ASSRLAGGPGDLNEQF
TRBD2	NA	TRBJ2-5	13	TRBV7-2	ASSPLAGGPETQY
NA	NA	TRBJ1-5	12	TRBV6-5	ASSYSRGTQPQH
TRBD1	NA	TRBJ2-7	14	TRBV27	ASSLLTGRQGAEQY
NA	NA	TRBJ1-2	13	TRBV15	ATSINLARGSGYT
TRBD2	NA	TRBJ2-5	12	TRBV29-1	SAGTSGMGETQY
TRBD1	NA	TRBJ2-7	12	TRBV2	ASSRQGALYEQY
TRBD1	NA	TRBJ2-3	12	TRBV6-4	ASSETGSVDTQY
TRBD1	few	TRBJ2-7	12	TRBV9	ASSVSGQGYEQY
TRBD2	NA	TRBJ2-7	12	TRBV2	ATRGTSGVYEQY
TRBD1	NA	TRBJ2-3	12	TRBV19	ASSWGQGTDTQY
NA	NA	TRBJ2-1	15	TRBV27	ASSLQWDFSSYNEQF
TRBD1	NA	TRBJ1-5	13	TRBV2	ASIGTEGRNQPQH
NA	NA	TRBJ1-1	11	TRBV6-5	ATIGGASTEAF
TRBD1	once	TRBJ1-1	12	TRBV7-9	ASSGDRAQAEAF
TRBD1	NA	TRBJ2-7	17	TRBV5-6	ASSTMWTGGLRGSYEQY
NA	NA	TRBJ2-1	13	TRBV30	ACRPPGVPYNEQF
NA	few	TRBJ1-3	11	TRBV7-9	ASSPDSRNTIY
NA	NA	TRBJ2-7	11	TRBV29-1	SVEGRQGYEQY
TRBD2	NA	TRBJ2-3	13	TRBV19	AVGPGLAGGDTQY
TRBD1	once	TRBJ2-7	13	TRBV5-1	ASSNAGQGADEQY
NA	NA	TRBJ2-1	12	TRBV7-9	ASSFLSSYNEQF
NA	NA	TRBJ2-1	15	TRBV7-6	ASSLLVGPSPYNEQF